A selection of T cell receptor beta chains follows, all from one sample in a study of blood T cell repertoires in COVID-19. Profiling relied on immunoSEQ multiplex PCR, and the TCRdb table lists in-frame clones only, not all of them. The repertoire holds 200,000 to 300,000 clones, 84% seen once, with 3.5% to 4.5% in the top ten. The sample was peripheral blood. All receptors come from a man in his fifties or sixties with acute or convalescent COVID-19. CDR3s include the opening cysteine and the closing phenylalanine or tryptophan. Fields, in order: D gene, J gene, V gene, CDR3 protein, CDR3 DNA. D genes are given only for firm matches.

d_call: TRBD1; j_call: TRBJ2-1; v_call: TRBV11-3; cdr3_aa: CASKGTGVNEQFF; cdr3_nt: TGTGCCAGCAAAGGGACAGGGGTAAATGAGCAGTTCTTC
d_call: TRBD1; j_call: TRBJ2-3; v_call: TRBV28; cdr3_aa: CASSSPGQGSTDTQYF; cdr3_nt: TGTGCCAGCAGTTCGCCGGGACAGGGAAGCACAGATACGCAGTATTTT
d_call: .; j_call: TRBJ2-2; v_call: TRBV7-9; cdr3_aa: CASSLPAGLNTGELFF; cdr3_nt: TGTGCCAGCAGCTTACCGGCAGGCCTAAACACCGGGGAGCTGTTTTTT
d_call: TRBD2; j_call: TRBJ2-7; v_call: TRBV7-9; cdr3_aa: CASSPAGTSGRANPYEQYF; cdr3_nt: TGTGCCAGCAGCCCCGCCGGGACTAGCGGGAGGGCCAATCCATACGAGCAGTACTTC
d_call: .; j_call: TRBJ2-7; v_call: TRBV11-3; cdr3_aa: CASSLDQASVYEQYF; cdr3_nt: TGTGCCAGCAGCTTAGATCAAGCTAGCGTGTACGAGCAGTACTTC
d_call: .; j_call: TRBJ1-2; v_call: TRBV10-3; cdr3_aa: CAISESGAGSYGYTF; cdr3_nt: TGTGCCATCAGTGAGTCAGGGGCAGGTTCCTATGGCTACACCTTC
d_call: TRBD1; j_call: TRBJ2-7; v_call: TRBV7-8; cdr3_aa: CASSPSLQGAVNEQYF; cdr3_nt: TGTGCCAGCAGCCCATCCTTACAGGGGGCTGTAAACGAGCAGTACTTC
d_call: .; j_call: TRBJ2-7; v_call: TRBV18; cdr3_aa: CASSPMGHSYEQYF; cdr3_nt: TGTGCCAGCTCACCGATGGGACACTCCTACGAGCAGTACTTC
d_call: TRBD1; j_call: TRBJ1-6; v_call: TRBV18; cdr3_aa: CASSQSIGTDNSPLHF; cdr3_nt: TGTGCCAGCTCACAATCGATCGGGACAGACAATTCACCCCTCCACTTT
d_call: .; j_call: TRBJ2-5; v_call: TRBV2; cdr3_aa: CASTNQGFAETQYF; cdr3_nt: TGTGCCAGCACCAACCAGGGGTTTGCAGAGACCCAGTACTTC
d_call: TRBD1; j_call: TRBJ1-5; v_call: TRBV6-5; cdr3_aa: CASSFDREAQHF; cdr3_nt: TGTGCCAGCAGCTTCGACAGGGAGGCCCAGCATTTT